These 14 T cell receptor beta chains were all obtained from the same sample, sequenced in a study of blood T cell repertoires in COVID-19. Using immunoSEQ multiplex PCR, the repertoire was profiled, and TCRdb retains in-frame clones only, with some absent. This sample carries roughly 200,000 clones, about 80% of them seen once, and the ten largest clones take approximately 4.4%. The sample was peripheral blood. Every receptor here comes from a man aged 45-65 years with active or convalescent COVID-19.

This chain joins TRBV29-1 and TRBJ1-4; 9 bases fit TRBD1. This CDR3 contains 13 residues. J lost 6 bases, V lost 7 bases, and 6 bases had no gene match. The germline CDR1 and CDR2 sequences are SQVTM and ANQGSEA. The CDR3 sequence: CSAGDRADEKLFF. The CDR3 region has the DNA TGCAGCGCTGGGGACAGGGCGGATGAAAAACTGTTTTTT.

This chain links TRBV19 with TRBJ1-4; TRBD1 aligns across 8 bases. The CDR3 has 14 amino acids. The J segment lost 6 bases and the V segment lost 6 bases, leaving 6 bases of the junction unmatched. Germline lookup yields CDR1 LNHDA and CDR2 SQIVND (reference sequence). This chain's CDR3 is CASRPTGGDEKLFF. CDR3 coding DNA: TGTGCCAGTAGACCTACAGGGGGAGATGAAAAACTGTTTTTT.

CDR3 DNA: TGTGCCAGCACCCTAACGGACAAATCGGTCTTCGGTACGCAGTATTTT. It codes for CASTLTDKSVFGTQYF. The V call is TRBV9, the J call TRBJ2-3, with D perhaps matching TRBD1 (5 bases). The CDR3 spans 16 residues. Trimming pared 6 bases from V and 8 bases from J, leaving 25 bases between. The germline V gene encodes CDR1 SGDLS and CDR2 YYNGEE.

This clone was counted a few times. The chain carries TRBV19 and TRBJ2-1; 7 bases are shared with TRBD2. Germline CDR1 is LNHDA and CDR2 is SQIVND (reference sequence). J was trimmed by 5 bases and V by 8 bases; bases with no gene match: 9. This CDR3 is 14 amino acids long. The CDR3 nucleotides read TGTGCCAGTCAGCGGGGTTCCTCGAACAATGAGCAGTTCTTC. This gives the protein CASQRGSSNNEQFF.

V gene TRBV9 combines with J gene TRBJ2-3; possibly TRBD2 for D (5 bases). Trimming cost V 1 base and J 0 bases, with 15 bases left between them. Germline values: CDR1 SGDLS, CDR2 YYNGEE. There are 17 residues in the CDR3. The CDR3 here is CASSVRAWWESTDTQYF. The CDR3 DNA is TGTGCCAGCAGCGTAAGGGCTTGGTGGGAGAGCACAGATACGCAGTATTTT.

The V gene is TRBV2, the J gene TRBJ2-3; 7 positions agree with TRBD2. CDR1 is SNHLY, CDR2 FYNNEI, per germline. The CDR3 covers 13 residues. The junction had 4 bases not matched to a gene; V was cut back by 7 bases and J by 3 bases. CDR3 residues: CASMGRGTDTQYF. CDR3 sequence (DNA): TGTGCCAGCATGGGGCGGGGGACAGATACGCAGTATTTT.

The genes are TRBV11-2 and TRBJ2-7, with 9 bases that match TRBD1. Germline CDR1 reads SGHAT; CDR2 reads FQNNGV. The CDR3 loop spans 16 amino acids. Trimming at V came to 0 bases and at J to 4 bases, leaving 7 bases not matched to a gene. The CDR3 bases are TGTGCCAGCAGCTTAGACGGACAGGGGTTTATATACGAGCAGTACTTC. It yields the protein CASSLDGQGFIYEQYF. Complete variable domain (other parts from reference TRBV11-2 and TRBJ2-7): EAGVAQSPRYKIIEKRQSVAFWCNPISGHATLYWYQQILGQGPKLLIQFQNNGVVDDSQLPKDRFSAERLKGVDSTLKIQPAKLEDSAVYLCASSLDGQGFIYEQYFGPGTRLTVT.

The chain employs TRBV6-7 and TRBJ1-6, with D hard to call. TRBV6-7 is flagged as an ORF with uncertain function. The CDR3 runs to 18 residues. Trimming shortened V by 0 bases and J by 0 bases, and 12 bases separated the two germline ends. The CDR3 nucleotides read TGTGCCAGCAGTTACTCGCGGGCCTTCGGCTCCTATAATTCACCCCTCCACTTT. Its protein product is CASSYSRAFGSYNSPLHF.

The chain combines TRBV7-7 with TRBJ2-1; the match to TRBD2 covers 10 bases. The CDR3 is 15 residues long. V lost 2 bases, J lost 8 bases, and 6 bases stayed unmatched. Germline-derived CDR1 and CDR2 are SSHAT and FNYEAQ (reference sequence). The CDR3 DNA reads TGTGCCAGCAGCTTACGAGCGGGGGGGCCGGATGAGCAGTTCTTC. Protein product: CASSLRAGGPDEQFF.

A few counts support this clone. V usage is TRBV19 and J usage is TRBJ1-1; no reliable D call. The V gene lost 0 bases and the J gene lost 7 bases, with 6 bases spanning the gap. CDR3 size: 12 residues. Germline CDR1 is LNHDA and CDR2 is SQIVND (reference sequence). The CDR3 DNA reads TGTGCCAGTAGTATAGATCATGTTGAAGCTTTCTTT. This encodes CASSIDHVEAFF.

The rearrangement joins TRBV7-2 to TRBJ1-2; a weak D match, TRBD1 (5 bases). Germline loops: CDR1 SGHTA, CDR2 FQGNSA. The CDR3 is made up of 14 amino acids. Trimming took 4 bases from V and 0 from J, leaving 9 bases between them. The CDR3 sequence: CASSWGRANYGYTF. The CDR3 DNA is TGTGCCAGCAGCTGGGGCAGAGCTAACTATGGCTACACCTTC.

The chain carries TRBV6-5 and TRBJ2-3; 8 bases fit TRBD1. After removal of 5 bases from V and 3 bases from J, the junction contained 7 bases not matched to a gene. This CDR3 has 15 residues. The V gene's germline CDR1 is MNHEY and CDR2 SVGAGI. The CDR3 region is CASSPTGGVTDTQYF. The DNA for the CDR3 is TGTGCCAGCAGTCCCACAGGGGGTGTAACAGATACGCAGTATTTT.

The chain is built from TRBV5-4 and TRBJ1-2; D remains ambiguous. Germline assignment: CDR1 SGHNT and CDR2 YYREEE (reference sequence). The germline V and J ends were trimmed by 0 bases and 3 bases, with 12 bases remaining between them. The CDR3 has 15 amino acids. CDR3 in DNA: TGTGCCAGCAGCTTGGGGGAGAATTTAGACTATGGCTACACCTTC. Translation gives CASSLGENLDYGYTF.

The J gene is TRBJ1-2, the V gene TRBV5-1; 11 bases agree with TRBD1. Germline CDR1 reads SGHRS; CDR2 reads YFSETQ. V dropped 0 bases and J dropped 7; count of bases not matched to a gene: 5. This CDR3 has 15 amino acids. In nucleotides, the CDR3 is TGCGCCAGCAGCTTGGAAGGACAGGGGGCGCTTGGCTACACCTTC. This sequence encodes CASSLEGQGALGYTF.